Detailed here is one T cell receptor beta chain. Its antigen is undetermined. The data stem from a study of CD8 T cells in Susac syndrome. Whole-study findings and limits: The authors acknowledged that their TCR sequencing and HLA analysis involved a relatively small number of individuals.

Random hexamers were used to reverse transcribe the RNA input (roughly 0.5 to 1 ug). TCR beta CDR3 was amplified by immunoSEQ covering 54 Vbeta and 13 Jbeta. TCRdb analysed the immunoSEQ multiplex PCR reads with MiXCR anew, one entry per CDR3 protein. This sample has about 50,000 distinct CDR3 sequences, with approximately 93% found just once. The CDR3 runs to 15 residues. V gave up 4 bases and J gave up 3 bases; unmatched junction bases: 10. The germline gives CDR1 SGHRS, CDR2 YFSETQ. The multiple sclerosis control group comprised treatment-naive patients with stable or active relapsing-remitting disease.

Material: CD8+ T cells from PBMCs. The sequence was collected from a human donor with multiple sclerosis. The chain has TRBV5-1 and TRBJ2-7; 7 nucleotides match TRBD1. The CDR3 region is CASSPDRDSYYEQYF. CDR3 in DNA: TGCGCCAGCAGCCCGGACCGGGACAGCTACTACGAGCAGTACTTC.